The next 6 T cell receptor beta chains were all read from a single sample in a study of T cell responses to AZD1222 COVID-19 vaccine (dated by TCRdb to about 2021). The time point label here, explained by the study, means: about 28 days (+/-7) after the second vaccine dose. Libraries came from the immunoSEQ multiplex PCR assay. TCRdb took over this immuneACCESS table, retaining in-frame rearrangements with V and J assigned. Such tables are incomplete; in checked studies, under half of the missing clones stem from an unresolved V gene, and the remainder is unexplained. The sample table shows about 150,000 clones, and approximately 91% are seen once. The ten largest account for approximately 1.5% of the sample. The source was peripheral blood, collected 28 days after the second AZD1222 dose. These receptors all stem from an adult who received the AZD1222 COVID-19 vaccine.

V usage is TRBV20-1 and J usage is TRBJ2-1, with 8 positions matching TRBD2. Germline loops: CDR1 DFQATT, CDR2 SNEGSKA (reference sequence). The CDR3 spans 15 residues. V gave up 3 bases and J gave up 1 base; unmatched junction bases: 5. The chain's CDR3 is CSASQRERSYNEQFF. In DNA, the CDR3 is TGCAGTGCTAGTCAGCGGGAGAGATCCTACAATGAGCAGTTCTTC.

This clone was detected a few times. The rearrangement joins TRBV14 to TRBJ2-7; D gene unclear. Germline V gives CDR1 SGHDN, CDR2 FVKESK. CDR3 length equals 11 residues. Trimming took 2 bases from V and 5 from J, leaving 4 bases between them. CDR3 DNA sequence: TGTGCCAGCAGCCAAATGAACGAGCAGTACTTC. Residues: CASSQMNEQYF.

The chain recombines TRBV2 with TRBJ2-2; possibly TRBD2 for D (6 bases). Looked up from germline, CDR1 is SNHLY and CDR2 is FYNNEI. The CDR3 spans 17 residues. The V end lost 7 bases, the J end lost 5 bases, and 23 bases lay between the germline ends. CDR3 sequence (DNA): TGTGCCAGCAAGCGAGGGGACTTCAGATTCGAGACCGGGGAGCTGTTTTTT. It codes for CASKRGDFRFETGELFF.

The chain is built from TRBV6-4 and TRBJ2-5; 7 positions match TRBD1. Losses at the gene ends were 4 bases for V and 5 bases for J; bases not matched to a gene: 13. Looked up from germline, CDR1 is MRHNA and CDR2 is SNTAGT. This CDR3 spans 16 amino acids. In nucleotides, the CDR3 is TGTGCCAGCAGTGCTCGGACAGGCTTGAAGAATGAGACCCAGTACTTC. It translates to CASSARTGLKNETQYF.

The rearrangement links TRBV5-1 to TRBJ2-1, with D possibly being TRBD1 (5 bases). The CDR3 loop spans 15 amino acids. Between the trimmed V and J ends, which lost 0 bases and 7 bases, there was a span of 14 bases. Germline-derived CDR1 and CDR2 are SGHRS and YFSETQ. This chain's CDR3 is CASSLVAGKGNEQFF. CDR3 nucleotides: TGCGCCAGCAGCTTGGTTGCAGGGAAAGGAAATGAGCAGTTCTTC.

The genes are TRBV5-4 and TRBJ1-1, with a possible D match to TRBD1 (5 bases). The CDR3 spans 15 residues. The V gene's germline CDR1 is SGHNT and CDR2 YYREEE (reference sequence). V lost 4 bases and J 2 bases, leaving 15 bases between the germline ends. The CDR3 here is CASSRKWGGNTEAFF. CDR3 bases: TGTGCCAGCAGCCGAAAATGGGGGGGTAACACTGAAGCTTTCTTT.